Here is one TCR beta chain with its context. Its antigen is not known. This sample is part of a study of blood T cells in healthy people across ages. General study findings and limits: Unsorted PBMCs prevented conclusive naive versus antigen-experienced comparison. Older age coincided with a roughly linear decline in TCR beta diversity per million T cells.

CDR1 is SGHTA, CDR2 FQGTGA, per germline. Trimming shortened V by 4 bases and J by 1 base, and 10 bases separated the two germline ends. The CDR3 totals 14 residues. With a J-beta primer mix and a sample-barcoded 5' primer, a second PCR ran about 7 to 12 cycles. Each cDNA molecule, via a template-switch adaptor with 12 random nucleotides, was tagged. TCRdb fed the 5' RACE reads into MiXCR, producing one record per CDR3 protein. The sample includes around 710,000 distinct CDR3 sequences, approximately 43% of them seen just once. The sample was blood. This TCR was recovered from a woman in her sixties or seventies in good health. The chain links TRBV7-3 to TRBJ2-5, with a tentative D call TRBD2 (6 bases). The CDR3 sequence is CASSWNGGQETQYF. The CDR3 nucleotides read TGTGCCAGCAGCTGGAACGGGGGCCAAGAGACCCAGTACTTC.